This note documents a single T cell receptor (beta chain) sequence. Clinical history as reported by participants underpinned cohort assignment. The V and J ends lost 10 bases and 1 base respectively, with 13 bases between them. The germline V gene encodes CDR1 ENHRY and CDR2 SYGVKD. CDR3 length equals 13 residues. This specimen belongs to a study of blood T cell repertoires in COVID-19. Across the whole study: COVID-19 samples from acute and convalescent phases originated in the United States, Italy and Spain.

The assay was immunoSEQ multiplex PCR, and TCRdb's table has in-frame clones only and misses some. The sample lists some 300,000 clones, 88% seen once, with approximately 2% in the top ten. The rearrangement joins TRBV10-3 to TRBJ1-1, with a possible D match to TRBD1 (6 bases). The clonotype comes from a woman aged 55 to 70 in a cohort exposed to, infected with or recovered from COVID-19 (not recorded which). The source material was PBMCs or T cells enriched from blood (not recorded which). The CDR3 reads CASARGQNTEAFF. CDR3 coding DNA: TGTGCCAGCGCTAGGGGACAGAACACTGAAGCTTTCTTT.